This T cell receptor beta chain comes out of a study of vaccination and CD4 T cells after COVID-19. Study background: The makeup of the convalescents was six males and four females, two of them Hispanic. Post-vaccine sample collection happened at a median of approximately 77 days after dose two, ranging 14 to 241. Overlapping SARS-CoV-2, HCoV-NL63, HCoV-OC43 and HCoV-229E spike peptides stimulated the cells.

Treatment given: approximately 10-day PBMC culture with coronavirus spike peptide pools or control peptides (ViraFEST assay). Sequenced with the Oncomine TCR Beta short-read assay was DNA taken from cultured CD4+ T cells. After culture, CD4+ T cells served as the source for genomic DNA extraction. Each CDR3 protein is one row after TCRdb ran MiXCR on the PCR reads. The sample holds 20,000 to 25,000 distinct CDR3 sequences, roughly 52% seen once. This CDR3 comprises 14 residues. V gave up 4 bases and J gave up 2 bases; unmatched junction bases: 3. Germline V gene lookup returns CDR1 SGHNT and CDR2 YYREEE (reference sequence). A word on this clonotype: Its antigen remains unidentified.

The V gene is TRBV5-4, the J gene TRBJ2-5, with 9 bases identical to TRBD2. The sequence was obtained from a human donor who had recovered from COVID-19. The sample was CD4+ T cells from blood, cultured in vitro. The CDR3 reads CASSPGLAQETQYF. CDR3 bases: TGTGCCAGCAGCCCGGGACTAGCTCAAGAGACCCAGTACTTC.